This T cell receptor beta chain is from a study of blood T cell repertoires in COVID-19. Overall study context: Donors in the United States, Italy and Spain gave samples during acute or convalescent COVID-19. Nucleic acid was either cDNA or gDNA, and it came from T cells, B-cell-depleted T cells, or PBMCs.

Per the study methods: Nucleated cell number was recorded as an estimate derived from reference gene primer amplification. Method: immunoSEQ multiplex PCR; TCRdb's copy keeps in-frame clones and lacks some. For V, J and clone size, that table is used; D and trimming come from the DNA. The data contain around 71,000 clones, approximately 80% of them seen just once; the ten biggest clones take up roughly 27%. From germline, CDR1 is LGHDT and CDR2 YNNKEL (reference sequence). J gave up 3 bases and V 0 bases, and 8 bases lay outside the gene matches. The CDR3 runs 17 residues. The receptor's source is a man aged 65-85 years with acute or convalescent COVID-19. Sequenced sample: peripheral blood. J is TRBJ2-1 and V is TRBV3-1 (or the pseudogene TRBV3-2), with TRBD2 matching over 7 bases. The CDR3 region is CASSQEAGAVNYNEQFF. Here the CDR3 DNA reads TGTGCCAGCAGCCAAGAGGCGGGAGCGGTAAACTACAATGAGCAGTTCTTC.